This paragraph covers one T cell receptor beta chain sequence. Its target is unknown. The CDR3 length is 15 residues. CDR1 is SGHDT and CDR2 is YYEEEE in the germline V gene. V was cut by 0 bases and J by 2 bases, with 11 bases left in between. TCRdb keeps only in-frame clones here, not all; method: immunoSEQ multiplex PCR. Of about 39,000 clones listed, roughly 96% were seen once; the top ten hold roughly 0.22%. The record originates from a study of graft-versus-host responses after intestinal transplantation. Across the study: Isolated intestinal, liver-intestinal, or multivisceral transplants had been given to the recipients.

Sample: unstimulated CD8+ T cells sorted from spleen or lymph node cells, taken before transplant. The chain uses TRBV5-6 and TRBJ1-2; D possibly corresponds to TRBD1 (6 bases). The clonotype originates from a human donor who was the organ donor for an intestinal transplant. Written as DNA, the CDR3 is TGTGCCAGCAGCTTGGAGGGACACCAGAACTATGGCTACACCTTC. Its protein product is CASSLEGHQNYGYTF.